Below, 6 T cell receptor beta chains from the same sample are listed, as sequenced in a study of T cell repertoires in cytomegalovirus infection (dated by TCRdb to the late 2010s). Reads for this sample came from an Illumina HiSeq 1500. Clones were called with MiXCR by TCRdb after fastp trimmed the public reads at Q25, and only in-frame beta chains were retained. A single entry per CDR3 protein holds the most common genes and DNA from its merged rows. This sample lists some 600,000 distinct CDR3 sequences; roughly a quarter were detected once. Less than 10% of the sample rests with the top ten. The sample taken for sequencing was CD8+ T cells from PBMCs. Receptors originate from a human donor in good health (CMV status not recorded). Some clones in this sample may be carry-over from other donors' samples.

This clonotype was seen repeatedly, ten times or more. The genes are TRBV28 and TRBJ1-5, with no clear D. Trimming removed 6 bases at V and 1 base at J, with 16 bases between. From germline, CDR1 is MDHEN and CDR2 SYDVKM. The CDR3 has 16 amino acids. In DNA, the CDR3 is TGTGCCAGCAGCTTAGACCCTTACCGGAGCAATCAGCCCCAGCATTTT. It encodes CASSLDPYRSNQPQHF.

This clonotype was counted between two and nine times. The rearrangement links TRBV3-1 to TRBJ1-1, with D perhaps matching TRBD1 (6 bases). Germline V gene sequence: CDR1 LGHDT, CDR2 YNNKEL (reference sequence). Between the trimmed V and J ends, which lost 1 base and 4 bases, there was a span of 16 bases. This CDR3 spans 16 amino acids. The CDR3 loop is CASSQAGRGQGTEAFF. CDR3 coding DNA: TGTGCCAGCAGCCAAGCCGGCAGGGGCCAAGGCACTGAAGCTTTCTTT.

This clonotype came up many times. The chain recombines TRBV7-9 with TRBJ2-7; 8 positions match TRBD2. The CDR3 sequence is 21 residues long. V was clipped by 1 base and J by 0 bases; unmatched bases: 20. In germline, CDR1 is SEHNR, CDR2 FQNEAQ (reference sequence). The CDR3 DNA reads as TGTGCCAGCAGCTTAGGCTACTTCCTCACGGCGGGGGGCCACCTCTCCTACGAGCAGTACGTC. Amino acid sequence: CASSLGYFLTAGGHLSYEQYV.

The V and J genes are TRBV5-1 and TRBJ2-7; TRBD2 might be the D (5 bases). Trimming took 4 bases from V and 1 from J, leaving 12 bases between them. The CDR3 sequence is 14 residues long. Per the germline V gene, CDR1 is SGHRS and CDR2 is YFSETQ. CDR3 sequence (DNA): TGCGCCAGCAGCCCGGAGGTGGGGTCCTACGAGCAGTACTTC. Translation gives CASSPEVGSYEQYF. Full variable domain (remainder filled in from reference TRBV5-1 and TRBJ2-7): KAGVTQTPRYLIKTRGQQVTLSCSPISGHRSVSWYQQTPGQGLQFLFEYFSETQRNKGNFPGRFSGRQFSNSRSEMNVSTLELGDSALYLCASSPEVGSYEQYFGPGTRLTVT.

This clonotype was found a few times. The rearrangement links TRBV29-1 to TRBJ1-1, with D perhaps TRBD1 (5 bases). Germline CDR1 reads SQVTM; CDR2 reads ANQGSEA. V shed 5 bases and J shed 1 base, with 11 bases lying between them. The CDR3 has 13 residues. The chain's CDR3 is CSVLGRQNTEAFF. CDR3 coding DNA: TGCAGCGTTTTGGGACGGCAGAACACTGAAGCTTTCTTT. The full variable domain, its missing parts supplied by reference TRBV29-1 and TRBJ1-1, is SAVISQKPSRDICQRGTSLTIQCQVDSQVTMMFWYRQQPGQSLTLIATANQGSEATYESGFVIDKFPISRPNLTFSTLTVSNMSPEDSSIYLCSVLGRQNTEAFFGQGTRLTVV.

Remarks on this clonotype: This may arise from a read error, as a much more abundant clone is one base away. V usage is TRBV7-3 and J usage is TRBJ2-5; TRBD2 agrees at 8 bases. Germline values: CDR1 SGHTA, CDR2 FQGTGA. This CDR3 comprises 15 residues. CDR3 bases: TGTACCAGCAGCGTCGGGACTAGGATGGAAGAGACCCAGTACTTC. It encodes CTSSVGTRMEETQYF.